The next 28 T cell receptor beta chains were all read from a single sample in a study of CD8+CD57+ T cells in acquired aplastic anemia. TCR beta VDJ and CDR3 profiles were obtained from a genomic DNA template. Each CDR3 protein is one row after TCRdb ran MiXCR on the reads. The sample records approximately 190,000 distinct CDR3 sequences, around 47% being singletons. All sequencing subjects had displayed CD8+CD57+ cell expansion on flow cytometry. The specimen was sorted CD4+, CD8+, or CD8+CD57+ T cells (not recorded which) from PBMCs. The receptors derive from a human donor with aplastic anemia.

This clonotype was seen ten or more times. V and J are TRBV11-2 and TRBJ2-7; weak D call: TRBD2 (5 bases). Trimming stripped 8 bases from V and 2 bases from J, with 16 bases between. CDR1 is SGHAT, CDR2 FQNNGV, per germline. This CDR3 contains 14 residues. In nucleotides, the CDR3 is TGTGCCAGCCGGATCATCGGCGGGCCCTACGAGCAGTACTTC. Its translation is CASRIIGGPYEQYF. Combining the CDR3 with reference TRBV11-2 and TRBJ2-7 gives the whole variable domain EAGVAQSPRYKIIEKRQSVAFWCNPISGHATLYWYQQILGQGPKLLIQFQNNGVVDDSQLPKDRFSAERLKGVDSTLKIQPAKLEDSAVYLCASRIIGGPYEQYFGPGTRLTVT.

The table lists this clonotype with many counts. The genes are TRBV11-1 and TRBJ2-1, with 11 nucleotides matching TRBD2. CDR1 and CDR2 from the germline V gene are SGHAT and FQDESV (reference sequence). CDR3 length: 16 amino acids. The J segment lost 8 bases and the V segment lost 4 bases, leaving 10 bases of the junction unmatched. CDR3 DNA: TGTGCCAGCAGCTACTTAGCGGGAGGGCCTGGCGATGAGCAGTTCTTC. As protein: CASSYLAGGPGDEQFF.

The CDR3 loop reads CASSLDHGANEQFF. The DNA for the CDR3 is TGTGCCAGCAGCTTAGATCATGGGGCCAATGAGCAGTTCTTC. The J gene is TRBJ2-1, the V gene TRBV11-3; tentatively, D is TRBD1 (5 bases). Germline assignment: CDR1 SGHNT and CDR2 YENEEA. Trimming pared 0 bases from V and 6 bases from J, leaving 9 bases between. The CDR3 contains 14 residues.

The genes are TRBV9 and TRBJ2-7; 13 nucleotides agree with TRBD2. Germline assignment: CDR1 SGDLS and CDR2 YYNGEE. With 4 bases clipped from V and 4 bases from J, the junction kept 8 bases outside the gene matches. This CDR3 comprises 16 residues. The CDR3 region is CASSPRLAGGQYEQYF. The CDR3 region has the DNA TGTGCCAGCAGCCCCAGACTAGCGGGAGGCCAGTACGAGCAGTACTTC. Full variable domain (rest looked up from reference TRBV9 and TRBJ2-7): DSGVTQTPKHLITATGQRVTLRCSPRSGDLSVYWYQQSLDQGLQFLIQYYNGEERAKGNILERFSAQQFPDLHSELNLSSLELGDSALYFCASSPRLAGGQYEQYFGPGTRLTVT.

This clonotype came up a few times. J is TRBJ2-7 and V is TRBV3-1, with 9 bases identical to TRBD1. The CDR3 is 16 amino acids. Germline trimming cut 1 base from V and 3 bases from J; bases unmatched to any gene: 7. Germline V lookup: CDR1 LGHDT, CDR2 YNNKEL (reference sequence). CDR3 sequence reads: CASSQVHQDRGYEQYF. The CDR3 DNA is TGTGCCAGCAGCCAAGTTCATCAGGACAGGGGCTACGAGCAGTACTTC.

The chain is built from TRBV2 and TRBJ1-5, with 8 bases matching TRBD1. Germline V lookup: CDR1 SNHLY, CDR2 FYNNEI. With V trimmed by 7 bases and J by 7 bases, 6 bases remained unmatched. The CDR3 spans 13 residues. In nucleotides, the CDR3 is TGTGCCAGCAATCGCAGGGGGCAACAGCCCCAGCATTTT. This encodes CASNRRGQQPQHF.

Concerning this clonotype itself: A much larger clone is a single base away; this may be a read error. This rearrangement joins TRBV20-1 to TRBJ2-1; 7 bases are a match to TRBD2. CDR1 is DFQATT and CDR2 is SNEGSKA in the germline V gene (reference sequence). V was pared by 6 bases and J by 1 base, with 9 bases of the junction left unmatched. The CDR3 totals 15 residues. The CDR3 sequence: CSAPGGSTSYNEQFF. The CDR3 nucleotides read TGCAGTGCCCCCGGCGGGAGTACTTCCTACAATGAGCAGTTCTTC.

This chain joins TRBV25-1 and TRBJ2-5; D gene uncertain. This CDR3 spans 14 amino acids. V was cut by 1 base and J by 2 bases, with 8 bases left in between. Germline CDR1 reads MGHDK; CDR2 reads SYGVNS. The CDR3 nucleotides read TGTGCCAGCAGTGAATCCCAGTATCAAGAGACCCAGTACTTC. This codes for CASSESQYQETQYF.

The chain recombines TRBV19 with TRBJ1-1; 7 nucleotides agree with TRBD1. V lost 9 bases to trimming and J lost 5 bases; unmatched junction nucleotides: 12. Germline loops: CDR1 LNHDA, CDR2 SQIVND (reference sequence). The CDR3 runs to 14 residues. The CDR3 spells CASSVDTGVTEAFF. The CDR3 DNA reads TGTGCCAGCAGCGTAGACACAGGGGTAACTGAAGCTTTCTTT.

This clonotype occurred once. The chain carries TRBV9 and TRBJ2-7, with TRBD1 matching 8 bases. Losses at the gene ends were 2 bases for V and 0 bases for J; bases not matched to a gene: 10. Germline V gene lookup returns CDR1 SGDLS and CDR2 YYNGEE. The CDR3 extends over 17 amino acids. CDR3 region: CASSVGPGQGISYEQYF. The CDR3 nucleotides are TGTGCCAGCAGCGTTGGCCCCGGACAGGGAATCTCCTACGAGCAGTACTTC.

The J gene is TRBJ2-3, the V gene TRBV25-1; D unresolved. V was clipped by 0 bases and J by 2 bases, with 9 bases between them. The CDR3 extends over 15 amino acids. The germline gives CDR1 MGHDK, CDR2 SYGVNS. The CDR3 protein is CASSEYSTFTDTQYF. The DNA of the CDR3 is TGTGCCAGCAGTGAATACTCCACCTTCACAGATACGCAGTATTTT.

The V gene is TRBV5-1, the J gene TRBJ2-1; weak D call: TRBD2 (5 bases). Between the trimmed V and J ends, which lost 2 bases and 6 bases, there was a span of 9 bases. Germline values: CDR1 SGHRS, CDR2 YFSETQ. The length of the CDR3 is 13 residues. This chain's CDR3 is CASSFSGSNEQFF. DNA of the CDR3: TGCGCCAGCAGCTTCTCGGGGTCCAATGAGCAGTTCTTC.

There are a few counts of this clonotype. The rearrangement uses TRBV5-1 and TRBJ1-1, with a possible D match to TRBD1 (5 bases). V was clipped by 2 bases and J by 1 base, with 18 bases between them. This CDR3 contains 17 residues. The germline CDR1 and CDR2 sequences are SGHRS and YFSETQ. This CDR3 reads CASSLRGWGSWNTEAFF. The CDR3, as DNA: TGCGCCAGCAGCTTAAGAGGCTGGGGGAGCTGGAACACTGAAGCTTTCTTT. Full variable domain (missing parts from reference TRBV5-1 and TRBJ1-1): KAGVTQTPRYLIKTRGQQVTLSCSPISGHRSVSWYQQTPGQGLQFLFEYFSETQRNKGNFPGRFSGRQFSNSRSEMNVSTLELGDSALYLCASSLRGWGSWNTEAFFGQGTRLTVV.

About this clonotype: A much bigger clone sits one base away, suggesting this may be a read error. The chain employs TRBV7-9 and TRBJ2-7; the D is unclear. CDR3 length equals 12 residues. In germline, CDR1 is SEHNR, CDR2 FQNEAQ (reference sequence). V was cut by 6 bases and J by 0 bases, with 6 bases left in between. The CDR3 coding sequence is TGTGCCAGCAGTTACAACTCCTACGAGCAGTACTTC. Translated: CASSYNSYEQYF.

V usage is TRBV2 and J usage is TRBJ1-1, with unresolved D. CDR3 length equals 12 residues. In germline, CDR1 is SNHLY, CDR2 FYNNEI. The V end was cut by 4 bases, the J end by 6 bases, with 9 bases between. This CDR3 is CASSGDNPEAFF. The CDR3 DNA is TGTGCCAGCAGTGGTGACAACCCTGAAGCTTTCTTT.

To note about this clonotype: Possible read error: a much larger clone is one base away. The chain links TRBV5-1 to TRBJ1-2, with 7 positions matching TRBD1. Germline V gene sequence: CDR1 SGHRS, CDR2 YFSETQ. Unmatched junction bases numbered 3, after V lost 2 bases and J lost 8 bases. The CDR3 has 12 residues. CDR3: CASSLDREGYTF. DNA for the CDR3: TGCGCCAGCAGCTTAGACAGGGAAGGCTACACCTTC.

The J gene is TRBJ1-5, the V gene TRBV5-1; D unclear. V was cut by 5 bases and J by 0 bases, with 12 bases left in between. The CDR3 consists of 15 residues. The germline gives CDR1 SGHRS, CDR2 YFSETQ. CDR3 nucleotides: TGCGCCAGCAGACAAGACGGTGGTAGCAATCAGCCCCAGCATTTT. Protein: CASRQDGGSNQPQHF.

This clonotype was seen a handful of times. CDR3 sequence reads: CASSEEEYEQYF. DNA of the CDR3: TGTGCCAGCAGTGAAGAGGAGTACGAGCAGTACTTC. This chain joins TRBV2 and TRBJ2-7; no definite D call. V was cut by 1 base and J by 4 bases, with 5 bases left in between. CDR3 length: 12 residues. The germline CDR1 and CDR2 sequences are SNHLY and FYNNEI.

Notes on this clonotype: No conserved phenylalanine or tryptophan ends this CDR3, so it is likely a read error. The CDR3 nucleotides read TGCGCCAGCCTGGTGCCGGGCACAGATACGCAGTATCTT. This codes for CASLVPGTDTQYL. The V gene is TRBV10-2, the J gene TRBJ2-3; D is unclear. V shed 8 bases and J shed 1 base, with 10 bases lying between them. The germline V gene has CDR1 WSHSY and CDR2 SAAADI. The CDR3 length is 13 residues.

At least ten counts were recorded for this clonotype. This chain connects TRBV19 to TRBJ1-2; 8 bases are shared with TRBD1. The CDR3 length is 12 residues. Germline CDR1 and CDR2: LNHDA and SQIVND (reference sequence). J lost 2 bases, V lost 9 bases, and 2 bases had no gene match. DNA for the CDR3: TGTGCCAGCCGGACAGGGAACTATGGCTACACCTTC. Translating it yields CASRTGNYGYTF.

CDR3 protein: CASKLGTSGSVEQFF. The CDR3 DNA sequence: TGTGCCAGCAAACTCGGGACTAGCGGGAGCGTTGAGCAGTTCTTC. V gene TRBV12-3 or TRBV12-4 combines with J gene TRBJ2-1; 14 bases match TRBD2. The CDR3 sequence is 15 residues long. V lost 7 bases to trimming and J lost 9 bases; unmatched junction nucleotides: 8.

The chain employs TRBV6-5 and TRBJ2-5; D not resolved. Between the trimmed V and J ends, which lost 3 bases and 2 bases, there was a span of 13 bases. CDR1 and CDR2 from the germline V gene are MNHEY and SVGAGI. This CDR3 is 15 amino acids long. The chain's CDR3 is CASSYVGLGQETQYF. In nucleotides, the CDR3 is TGTGCCAGCAGTTATGTGGGGTTAGGGCAAGAGACCCAGTACTTC.

The chain links TRBV24-1 to TRBJ1-5, with D uncertain. Per germline, CDR1 KGHDR and CDR2 SFDVKD. This CDR3 has 13 amino acids. Deletions cut 9 bases from V and 0 bases from J, with 8 bases between. As DNA, the CDR3 is TGTGCCACCCGACTGTGTAGCAATCAGCCCCAGCATTTT. As protein: CATRLCSNQPQHF.

The chain combines TRBV19 with TRBJ1-2; a possible D gene is TRBD1 (5 bases). Trimming stripped 7 bases from V and 2 bases from J, with 17 bases between. Germline values: CDR1 LNHDA, CDR2 SQIVND (reference sequence). This CDR3 is 15 amino acids long. CDR3 sequence: CASIYSGGVNYGYTF. CDR3 nucleotide sequence: TGTGCCAGTATCTACTCGGGAGGGGTGAACTATGGCTACACCTTC.

This clonotype has ten or more counts. A much larger clone lies one base from this, so it may be a read error. The rearrangement uses TRBV7-3 and TRBJ2-5; 8 nucleotides match TRBD1. The junction had 4 bases not matched to a gene; V was cut back by 6 bases and J by 4 bases. This CDR3 is 13 amino acids long. CDR1 is SGHTA, CDR2 FQGTGA, per germline. In nucleotides, the CDR3 is TGTGCCAGCAGTCTTACAGGGGGAGAGACCCAGTACTTC. Translation gives CASSLTGGETQYF.

This clonotype has a count of ten or more. This CDR3 is CASSLSGEQYF. CDR3 in DNA: TGTGCCAGCAGTCTTTCAGGAGAGCAGTACTTC. J is TRBJ2-7 and V is TRBV7-6; no reliable D call. The length of the CDR3 is 11 residues. Germline V gene data show CDR1 as SGHVS and CDR2 as FNYEAQ. Trimming pared 6 bases from V and 7 bases from J, leaving 10 bases between.

The chain is built from TRBV7-6 and TRBJ1-5; D not resolved. Per germline, CDR1 SGHVS and CDR2 FNYEAQ. Trimming pared 5 bases from V and 2 bases from J, leaving 13 bases between. This CDR3 is 15 amino acids long. The CDR3 DNA follows: TGTGCCAGCAGCCCTACTAGCTATGGCAATCAGCCCCAGCATTTT. Translated: CASSPTSYGNQPQHF.

A few counts support this clonotype. Being one base from a much bigger clone, this may be a read error. V is TRBV7-3 and J is TRBJ2-3; D is possibly TRBD1 (5 bases). Trimming stripped 5 bases from V and 8 bases from J, with 17 bases between. Germline CDR1 reads SGHTA; CDR2 reads FQGTGA. The CDR3 has 14 residues. CDR3 sequence reads: CASSPEWGSGTQYF. Written as DNA, the CDR3 is TGTGCCAGCAGCCCAGAGTGGGGCAGTGGTACGCAGTATTTT.